This T cell receptor (beta chain) was retrieved from a study of cytomegalovirus exposure and HLA in healthy donors. Overall study context: Of the donors genotyped, approximately 400 in all, about 82% fell in the Caucasian-associated ancestry cluster. Regarding the study as a whole: Equally common other TCR beta chains were less clonally expanded than HLA-associated ones, a later analysis found. In a later analysis, CMV-associated beta chains were mostly HLA-associated, it appeared.

The PCR employed 60 Vbeta primers together with 13 Jbeta primers. Clones were sequenced by immunoSEQ multiplex PCR, and TCRdb holds only the in-frame ones, with some missing. Found here are about 52,000 clones, roughly 73% of them singletons; the top ten hold about 3.2%. Turning to this clone: Its specificity is unknown.

Material: PBMCs. The sequence was obtained from a man between 18 and 35 years old in good health and CMV-seronegative.

CDR3 DNA: TGTGCCAGCAGCTCCCAAGCTCGGGGTGGGAACGAGCAGTTCTTC. Protein product: CASSSQARGGNEQFF. V gene TRBV7-2 combines with J gene TRBJ2-1; TRBD2 might be the D (5 bases). The CDR3 is made up of 15 amino acids. Looked up from germline, CDR1 is SGHTA and CDR2 is FQGNSA. Trimming took off 4 bases at V and 10 bases at J, with 20 bases between the two ends.